This record covers a single T cell receptor beta chain. What it binds is not known. The protocol was immunoSEQ multiplex PCR, while the TCRdb copy is restricted to in-frame clones and leaves out a portion. Of approximately 150,000 clones in the sample, more than 70% were seen once. The V gene lost 3 bases and the J gene lost 8 bases, with 14 bases spanning the gap. Germline V CDR1 and CDR2: SGHAT, FQNNGV. The CDR3 is 14 residues long. The data derive from a study of cytotoxic CD8 clonotypes in ibrutinib-treated CLL. Study-level findings and limits: Public clonotypes were uncommon and contracted or stayed stable on treatment.

This receptor was identified in a human donor with chronic lymphocytic leukemia. The rearrangement links TRBV11-2 to TRBJ2-4; maybe TRBD1 (6 bases). The input for sequencing was PBMCs, taken at disease progression, from a patient treated with ibrutinib. The CDR3 reads CASSLRGIQDIQYF. In nucleotides, the CDR3 is TGTGCCAGCAGCTTGAGGGGGATCCAAGACATTCAGTACTTC. The whole variable domain, filled in from reference TRBV11-2 and TRBJ2-4, reads EAGVAQSPRYKIIEKRQSVAFWCNPISGHATLYWYQQILGQGPKLLIQFQNNGVVDDSQLPKDRFSAERLKGVDSTLKIQPAKLEDSAVYLCASSLRGIQDIQYFGAGTRLSVL.